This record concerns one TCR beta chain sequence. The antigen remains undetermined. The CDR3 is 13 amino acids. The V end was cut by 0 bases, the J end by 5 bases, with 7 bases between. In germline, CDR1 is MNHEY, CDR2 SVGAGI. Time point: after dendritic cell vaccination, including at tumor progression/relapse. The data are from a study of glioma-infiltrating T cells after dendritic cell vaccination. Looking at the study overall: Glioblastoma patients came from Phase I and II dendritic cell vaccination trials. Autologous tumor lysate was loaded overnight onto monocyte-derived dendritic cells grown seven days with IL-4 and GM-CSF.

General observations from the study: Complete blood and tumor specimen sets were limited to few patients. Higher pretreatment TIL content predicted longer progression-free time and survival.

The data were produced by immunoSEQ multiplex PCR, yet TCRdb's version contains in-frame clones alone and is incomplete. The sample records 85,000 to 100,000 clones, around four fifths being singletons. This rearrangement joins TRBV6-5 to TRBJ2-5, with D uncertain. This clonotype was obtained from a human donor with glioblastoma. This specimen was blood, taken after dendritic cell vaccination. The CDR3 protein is CASSYSIRETQYF. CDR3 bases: TGTGCCAGCAGTTACTCGATCCGGGAGACCCAGTACTTC.